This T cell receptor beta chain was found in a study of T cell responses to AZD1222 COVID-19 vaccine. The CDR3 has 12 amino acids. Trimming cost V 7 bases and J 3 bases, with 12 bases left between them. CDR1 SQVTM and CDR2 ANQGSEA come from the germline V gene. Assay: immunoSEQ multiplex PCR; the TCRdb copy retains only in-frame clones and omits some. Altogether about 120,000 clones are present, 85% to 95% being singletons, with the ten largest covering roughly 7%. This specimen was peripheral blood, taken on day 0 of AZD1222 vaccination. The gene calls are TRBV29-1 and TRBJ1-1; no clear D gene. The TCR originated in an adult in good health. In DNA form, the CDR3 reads TGCAGCGCGCTCCCGAGGGACACTGAAGCTTTCTTT. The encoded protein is CSALPRDTEAFF.